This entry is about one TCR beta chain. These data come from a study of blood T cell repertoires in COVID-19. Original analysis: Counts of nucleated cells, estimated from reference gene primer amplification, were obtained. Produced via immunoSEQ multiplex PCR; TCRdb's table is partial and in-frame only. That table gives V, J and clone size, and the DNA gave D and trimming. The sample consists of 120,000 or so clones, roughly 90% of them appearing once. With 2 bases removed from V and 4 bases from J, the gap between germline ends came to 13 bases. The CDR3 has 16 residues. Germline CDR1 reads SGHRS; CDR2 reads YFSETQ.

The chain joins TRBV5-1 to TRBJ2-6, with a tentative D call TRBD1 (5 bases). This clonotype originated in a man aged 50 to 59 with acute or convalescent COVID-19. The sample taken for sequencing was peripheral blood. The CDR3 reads CASSFRGLAGANVLTF. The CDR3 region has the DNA TGCGCCAGCAGCTTTAGGGGTCTGGCGGGGGCCAACGTCCTGACTTTC.